This note documents a single T cell receptor (beta chain) sequence. Antigen specificity is unknown. This specimen comes from a study of T cell repertoires in cytomegalovirus infection. Study background: Indications came from public TCR beta signatures; they pointed to CMV infection and to a matching HLA type. Study outcomes and limitations: The response measured ex vivo was dominated by TCR beta clonotypes (HLA-C-restricted and CMV-specific). People with CMV and the relevant HLA were identified by cumulative public TCR beta family frequency.

TCRdb itself ran the reads through MiXCR, one entry per CDR3 protein. This table has 450,000 to 650,000 distinct CDR3 sequences, about 30% appearing once. The germline V gene encodes CDR1 MDHEN and CDR2 SYDVKM. The CDR3 is 14 residues long. The trim removed 3 bases at V and 6 bases at J, leaving 5 bases unmatched. The sample consisted of PBMCs. The receptor was isolated from a human donor in good health (CMV status not recorded). Some clones in this sample may be carry-over from other donors' samples. The genes are TRBV28 and TRBJ2-1; 7 bases fit TRBD2. CDR3 DNA: TGTGCCAGCAGTTTGGGAGGGCCTAGCAATGAGCAGTTCTTC. Translated, it gives CASSLGGPSNEQFF.